This T cell receptor (beta chain) was sequenced in a study of cytomegalovirus exposure and HLA in healthy donors (TCRdb year 2017). Broadly, across the study: According to an earlier analysis of a few hundred of the donors, some 170 million T cells yielded 100 million or so unique TCR beta sequences and around 300 Gb of sequence data. Roughly 300 gigabases of sequencing data and approximately 80 million unique TCR sequences were included in an early release covering about 600 HLA-typed donors. Of the roughly 430 genotyped donors, 65% to 90% fell in the genetic ancestry cluster associated with self-reported Caucasian donors. The study aimed to test whether cataloging public T cell receptors could reveal signatures of past pathogen exposure. Using immunosequencing, the study profiled T cell repertoires from roughly 650 subjects and related those repertoires to cytomegalovirus serostatus. A separate validation cohort of 100 to 150 different subjects was used in addition to the roughly 700-subject first cohort. To predict cytomegalovirus infection status, the study brought together high-throughput TCR immunosequencing, statistical association of individual TCRs with disease status, and machine learning. In a later analysis, previously published TCR beta repertoires from several hundred donors were re-analyzed and high-resolution HLA genotyping was added so that TCR occurrence patterns could be studied. Rather than drawing on any new phenotypic data, the later analysis identified candidate immune exposures from TCR beta sequences and the way those sequences occurred across donors. An earlier analysis of about 620 of the donors applied high-throughput TCR beta sequencing to assess whether each TCR beta V gene segment acted as functional or pseudogenic. Donor age, sex, ethnicity and CMV serostatus were compiled together with the repertoire data. Genome-wide SNP genotypes for about 65% of the roughly 700 donors were used in a later genetic analysis, which treated that subset as a discovery cohort. All discovery cohort repertoires had been generated on a single sequencing platform. HLA typing covered class I and class II loci at four-digit resolution. The number of typed donors differed by locus: about 629-630 for A, B, C, DRB1 and DQB1; approximately 530 for DQA1; 606 for DPA1; and some 430 for DPB1. Four to six DR-DQ haplotypes were handled as single units for association and clustering, since linkage in the cohort was strong. Across roughly 420 genotyped donors of the cohort, an average of roughly 200,000 unique TCR beta nucleotide sequences per donor were sequenced, and about a sixth of those sequences were non-productive. The investigation overall reported the following: In a later genetic analysis, a missense DCLRE1C variant was associated with V-gene and J-gene trimming of TCR beta chains, and the association was replicated in an independent cohort. In vitro tests confirmed that a few of the cytomegalovirus-associated TCR beta chains recognize cytomegalovirus antigens. Most TCR sequences were seen in very few donors, while some public TCRs were found in many individuals. Some IMGT-functional V segments, including TRBV6-2 and TRBV6-3, could not be told apart with the 87-base-pair reads, so those segments were excluded. The authors suggested that the approach could potentially be generalized to other disease states and immunological phenotypes. CMV serostatus was the only immune exposure information available for the cohort. In a later genetic analysis, fewer N-insertions in productive TCRs were reported among donors in an Asian-associated ancestry cluster than the roughly 700-donor mean. HLA typing was unavailable for some donors at each locus, so association tests used only the typed subset. A cluster of highly shared sequence variants was judged likely to be a technical artifact of the sequencing pipeline. Because counts were too low, 15 to 20 rarely observed V segments, including chromosome 9 orphons, were excluded from the earlier analysis of 587 of the donors. Roughly uniform sequencing depth across donors was assumed in presence/absence analyses, although this assumption may not hold. Specific HLA alleles were associated with 16,951 TCR beta sequences at a false discovery rate of 0.05 in a later analysis. Correlated functional status among segregating V segments might be attributable to linkage disequilibrium, but an unknown experimental factor could not be ruled out. Most CMV-associated TCR beta chains appeared to be HLA-restricted in a later analysis, and the HLA associations seemed to be driven largely by CMV exposure. A later analysis found that HLA-associated TCR beta chains were more clonally expanded and had lower generation probabilities than equally common non-associated chains. In both the original and validation cohorts, the classifier was reported to diagnose cytomegalovirus status with high specificity and sensitivity. In the study, approximately 150 TCR beta chains were listed as associated with cytomegalovirus. In a later analysis, TCR association rates were found to vary across HLA loci, with the most associated TCRs seen for DRB1 alleles and the fewest for HLA-C alleles. When HLA alleles, especially DR and DQ, strongly co-occurred, attributing TCR associations to individual alleles was difficult. In a later analysis, several top co-occurrence clusters were reported to appear linked to parvovirus B19, influenza, CMV and Epstein-Barr virus. The cohort was sequenced for TCR beta chains only, and without alpha or paired-chain data the features that could be detected were limited. A further reported finding was that TCR beta sequences accurately predicted the HLA-A and HLA-B alleles for most subjects in the first cohort. Broadly in line with IMGT annotations, most TCR beta V segments showed up in productive rearrangements about 90% or about 30% of the time in an earlier analysis of around 550 of the donors.

Taken from cysteine to phenylalanine, the CDR3 has 13 residues. The kept DNA is CDR3 alone, 39 bases in frame from the first base. The CDR1 and CDR2 encoded by the germline V gene are MDHEN and SYDVKM. The junction carries 8 bases between V and J, which are trimmed by 3 bases and 3 bases respectively. Library creation used the immunoSEQ multiplex PCR assay. A mixture of 60 forward primers for TCR Vbeta segments and 13 reverse primers for TCR Jbeta segments was used in the multiplex PCR. A multiplex PCR assay on genomic DNA amplified the CDR3 region of rearranged TCR beta genes. On the Illumina HiSeq System, the amplified TCR beta libraries were sequenced as 87-base-pair reads. Turning to the authors' computational methods: Across the roughly 600 repertoires, a later analysis counted roughly 84 million unique TCR beta chains, roughly 11 million of which were shared by at least two donors. Raw reads were error-corrected and collapsed into unique sequences with a nearest-neighbor algorithm that merged closely related sequences to remove PCR and sequencing errors. CDR3 sequences were aligned to IMGT reference sequences to assign V, D and J gene segments. For a sequence to be retained, at least a six-nucleotide match to both a V gene segment and a J gene segment was required. A rearrangement counted as productive if the CDR3 had no stop codons and remained in frame with V and J, and every other rearrangement counted as non-productive. CDR3 was defined according to IMGT convention as the region running from the second conserved V-encoded cysteine to the conserved J-encoded phenylalanine. In an earlier analysis of around 600 of the donors, sequences lacking an unambiguous match to a single V gene segment were excluded. In an earlier analysis of around 590 of the donors, a V segment was called functional when productive rearrangements were above 56.7%, and segregating when the standard deviation between donors exceeded 5%. A statistical classification framework was built for diagnosing cytomegalovirus status from the catalog of TCR beta chain sequences. In a later analysis, V and J genes were assigned by comparing TCR nucleotide sequences against IMGT/GENE-DB human TR gene sequences. A later analysis assigned CDR3 sequences and most-parsimonious VDJ recombination scenarios with the TCRdist pipeline. In a later analysis, every TCR beta chain was defined by the combination of its CDR3 amino acid sequence and its V-gene family, and reads without a unique V-gene family were dropped. A later analysis removed 450 to 600 highly shared, low-generation-probability nucleotide sequences to deal with suspected cross-contamination and a sequencing artifact. A later analysis calculated a clonal expansion index for each public chain from normalized within-repertoire ranks of inferred template counts. Generation probabilities in a later analysis came from a VDJ recombination model fitted to out-of-frame rearrangements, and those results were checked against IGoR. In a later analysis, TCR-TCR, TCR-HLA and TCR-CMV co-occurrence was scored with hypergeometric tests, and a repertoire-size bias correction was applied to TCR pairs. To estimate false discovery rates, a later analysis permuted the HLA or CMV assignments 20 times. In a later analysis, co-occurring TCRs were grouped with DBSCAN, and TCRdist sequence similarity was added when clustering was performed within HLA-allele-positive subsets. Repertoires with fewer than 30,000 or more than 120,000 public chains were left out of co-occurrence clustering, as were four to six repertoires with anomalous nucleotide sharing. In its TCRdb copy, this immuneACCESS table keeps in-frame sequences only and misses some clones. Where compared with another copy, unresolved V genes explain less than half of these, and the others have no known cause. The V and J calls and clone size come from that table; D and trimming were worked out from the DNA. A total of fewer than 250,000 clones appear in this sample, over 80% of them only once. The top ten constitute about 9.4% of the sample.

On this clone itself: Its antigen has not been determined. No base quality values were provided; no much bigger clone lies one nucleotide off.

The cohort consisted of 600 to 750 healthy bone marrow donors. All cohort members were sampled while nominally healthy, although unrecorded immune exposures were likely present. The donor was CMV seropositive and was included in the group of 250 to 350 seropositive cohort members. Each donor provided a peripheral blood sample, and peripheral blood mononuclear cells were used for TCR beta sequencing. The Qiagen DNeasy Blood Extraction Kit was used to extract genomic DNA from the blood cell samples. This chain is built from TRBV28 and TRBJ1-2, with no confidently assigned D gene. This TCR was sampled from a woman aged 45-65 years in good health and CMV-seropositive. Sequenced sample: PBMCs. At the DNA level, the sequence is TGTGCCAGCAGTTTCTTGCGGGACTATGGCTACACCTTC. The translation is CASSFLRDYGYTF.